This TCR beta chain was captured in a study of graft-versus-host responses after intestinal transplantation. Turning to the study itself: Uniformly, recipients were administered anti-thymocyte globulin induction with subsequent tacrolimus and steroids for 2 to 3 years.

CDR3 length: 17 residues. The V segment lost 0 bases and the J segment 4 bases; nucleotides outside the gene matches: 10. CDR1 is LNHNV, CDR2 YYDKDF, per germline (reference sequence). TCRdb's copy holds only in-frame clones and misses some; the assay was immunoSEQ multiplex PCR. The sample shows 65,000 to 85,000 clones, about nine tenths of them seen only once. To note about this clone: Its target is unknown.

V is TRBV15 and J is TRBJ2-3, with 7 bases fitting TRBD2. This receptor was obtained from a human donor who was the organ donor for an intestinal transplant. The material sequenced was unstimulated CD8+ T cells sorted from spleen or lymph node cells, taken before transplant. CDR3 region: CATSRDLGAGRADTQYF. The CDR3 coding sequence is TGTGCCACCAGCAGAGATTTAGGCGCAGGGAGGGCAGATACGCAGTATTTT.